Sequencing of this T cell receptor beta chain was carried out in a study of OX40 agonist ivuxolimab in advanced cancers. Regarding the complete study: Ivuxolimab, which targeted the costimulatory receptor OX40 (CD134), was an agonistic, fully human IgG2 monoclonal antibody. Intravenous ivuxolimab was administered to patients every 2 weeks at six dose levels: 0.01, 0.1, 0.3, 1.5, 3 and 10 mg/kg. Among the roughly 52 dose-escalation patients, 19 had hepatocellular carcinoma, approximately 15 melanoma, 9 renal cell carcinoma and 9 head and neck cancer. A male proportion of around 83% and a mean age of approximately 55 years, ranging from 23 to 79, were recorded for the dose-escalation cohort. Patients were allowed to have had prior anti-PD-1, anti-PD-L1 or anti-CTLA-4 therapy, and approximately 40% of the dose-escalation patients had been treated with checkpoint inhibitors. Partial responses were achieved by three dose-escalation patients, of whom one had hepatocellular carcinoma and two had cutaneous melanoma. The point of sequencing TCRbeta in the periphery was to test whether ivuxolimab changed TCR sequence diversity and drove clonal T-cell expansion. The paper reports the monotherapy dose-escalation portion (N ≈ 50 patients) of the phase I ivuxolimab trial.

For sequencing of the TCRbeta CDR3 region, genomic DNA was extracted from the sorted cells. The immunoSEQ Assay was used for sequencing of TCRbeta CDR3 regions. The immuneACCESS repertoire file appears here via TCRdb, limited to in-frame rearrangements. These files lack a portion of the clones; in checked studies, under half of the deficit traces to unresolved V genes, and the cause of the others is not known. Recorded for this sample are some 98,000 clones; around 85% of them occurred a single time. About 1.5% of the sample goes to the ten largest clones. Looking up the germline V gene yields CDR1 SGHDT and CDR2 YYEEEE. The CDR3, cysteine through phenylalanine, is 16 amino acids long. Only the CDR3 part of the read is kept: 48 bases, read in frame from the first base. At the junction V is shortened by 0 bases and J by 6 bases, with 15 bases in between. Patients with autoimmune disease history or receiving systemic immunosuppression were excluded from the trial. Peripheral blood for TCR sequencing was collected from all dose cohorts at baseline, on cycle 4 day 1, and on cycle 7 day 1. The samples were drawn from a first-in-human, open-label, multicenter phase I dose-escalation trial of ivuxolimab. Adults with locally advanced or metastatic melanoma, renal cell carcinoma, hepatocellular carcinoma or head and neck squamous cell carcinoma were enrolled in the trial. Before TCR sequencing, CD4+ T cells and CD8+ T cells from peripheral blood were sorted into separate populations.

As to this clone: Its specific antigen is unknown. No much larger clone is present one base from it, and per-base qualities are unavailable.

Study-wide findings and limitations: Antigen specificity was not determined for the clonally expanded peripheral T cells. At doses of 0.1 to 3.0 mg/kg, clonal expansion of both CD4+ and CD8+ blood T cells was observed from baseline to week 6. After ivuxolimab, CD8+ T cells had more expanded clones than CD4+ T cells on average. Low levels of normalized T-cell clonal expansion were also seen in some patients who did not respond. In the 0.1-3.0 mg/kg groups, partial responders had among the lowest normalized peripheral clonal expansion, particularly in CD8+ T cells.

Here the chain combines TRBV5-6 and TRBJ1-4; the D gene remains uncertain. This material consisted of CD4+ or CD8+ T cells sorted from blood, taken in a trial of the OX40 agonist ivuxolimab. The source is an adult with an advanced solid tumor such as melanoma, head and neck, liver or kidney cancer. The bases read TGTGCCAGCAGCTTGGCCGTAGGGTGGGCAGATGAAAAACTGTTTTTT. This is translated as CASSLAVGWADEKLFF.